This TCR beta chain was documented in a study of cytomegalovirus exposure and HLA in healthy donors. This CDR3 is 15 amino acids long. CDR1 is SGHDT, CDR2 YYEEEE, per germline. With 4 bases clipped from V and 10 bases from J, the junction kept 10 bases outside the gene matches. Each of the donors was a healthy bone marrow donor. Missing from this donor's record is the CMV serostatus. This PCR relied on a set of 60 Vbeta primers and 13 Jbeta primers. Only in-frame clones appear in the TCRdb table, and some are missing; sequencing was by immunoSEQ multiplex PCR. The sample shows approximately 91,000 clones, roughly 60% of them seen only once.

The rearrangement uses TRBV5-6 and TRBJ1-6, with 8 nucleotides matching TRBD1. This receptor was obtained from a human donor in good health. Specimen: PBMCs. The CDR3 reads CASSRRQGLGSPLHF. The CDR3 nucleotides read TGTGCCAGCAGCCGCAGACAGGGGCTGGGATCACCCCTCCACTTT.